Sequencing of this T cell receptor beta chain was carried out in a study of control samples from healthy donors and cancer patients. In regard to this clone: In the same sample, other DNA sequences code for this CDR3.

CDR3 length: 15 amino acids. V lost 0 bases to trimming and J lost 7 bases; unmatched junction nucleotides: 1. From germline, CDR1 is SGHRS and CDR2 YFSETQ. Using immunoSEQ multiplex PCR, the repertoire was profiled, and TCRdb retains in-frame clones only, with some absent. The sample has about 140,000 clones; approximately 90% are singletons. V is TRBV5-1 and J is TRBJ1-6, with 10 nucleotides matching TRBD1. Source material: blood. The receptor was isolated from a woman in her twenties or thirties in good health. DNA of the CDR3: TGCGCCAGCAGCTTGGGACAGGGGGCCAATTCACCCCTCCACTTT. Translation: CASSLGQGANSPLHF. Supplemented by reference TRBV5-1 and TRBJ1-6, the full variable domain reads KAGVTQTPRYLIKTRGQQVTLSCSPISGHRSVSWYQQTPGQGLQFLFEYFSETQRNKGNFPGRFSGRQFSNSRSEMNVSTLELGDSALYLCASSLGQGANSPLHFGNGTRLTVT.